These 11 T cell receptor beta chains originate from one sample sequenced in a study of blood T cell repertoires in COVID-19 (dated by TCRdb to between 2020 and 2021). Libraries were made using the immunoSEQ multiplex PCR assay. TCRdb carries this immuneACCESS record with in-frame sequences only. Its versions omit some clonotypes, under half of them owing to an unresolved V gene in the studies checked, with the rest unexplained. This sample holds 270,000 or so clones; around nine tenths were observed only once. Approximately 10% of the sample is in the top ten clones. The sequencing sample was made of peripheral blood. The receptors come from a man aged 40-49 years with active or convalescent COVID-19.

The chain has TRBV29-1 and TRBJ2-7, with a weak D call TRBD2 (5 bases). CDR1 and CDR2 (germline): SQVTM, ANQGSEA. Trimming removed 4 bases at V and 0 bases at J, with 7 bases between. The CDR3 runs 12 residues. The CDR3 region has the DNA TGCAGCGTTGTCGGGGACTCCTACGAGCAGTACTTC. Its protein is CSVVGDSYEQYF.

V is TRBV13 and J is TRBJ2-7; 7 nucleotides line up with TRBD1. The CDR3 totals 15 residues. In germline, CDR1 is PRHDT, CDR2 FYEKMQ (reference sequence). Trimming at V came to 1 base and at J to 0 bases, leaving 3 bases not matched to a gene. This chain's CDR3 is CASSLVGGDSYEQYF. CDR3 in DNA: TGTGCCAGCAGCTTAGTAGGGGGCGACTCCTACGAGCAGTACTTC.

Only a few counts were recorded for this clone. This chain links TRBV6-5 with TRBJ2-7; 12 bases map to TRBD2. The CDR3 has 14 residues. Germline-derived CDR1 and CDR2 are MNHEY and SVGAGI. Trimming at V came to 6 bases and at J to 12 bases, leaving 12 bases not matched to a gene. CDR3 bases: TGTGCCAGCAGACCCCTAGCGGGAGGGGCTGGGCTGTACTTC. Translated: CASRPLAGGAGLYF.

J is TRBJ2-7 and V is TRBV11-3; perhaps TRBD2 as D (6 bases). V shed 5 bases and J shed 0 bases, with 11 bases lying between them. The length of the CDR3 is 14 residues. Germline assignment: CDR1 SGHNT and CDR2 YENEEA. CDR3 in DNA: TGTGCCAGCAGCCCACGGACTACCTCCTACGAGCAGTACTTC. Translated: CASSPRTTSYEQYF.

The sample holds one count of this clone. The CDR3 nucleotides are TGTGCCATCAGTGACCCTGGACAGGGACCCCAGCATTTT. Translated: CAISDPGQGPQHF. The rearrangement links TRBV10-3 to TRBJ1-5; TRBD1 matches 8 bases. Trimming cost V 3 bases and J 10 bases; bases outside gene matches: 5. Germline CDR1 and CDR2: ENHRY and SYGVKD. This CDR3 region has 13 residues.

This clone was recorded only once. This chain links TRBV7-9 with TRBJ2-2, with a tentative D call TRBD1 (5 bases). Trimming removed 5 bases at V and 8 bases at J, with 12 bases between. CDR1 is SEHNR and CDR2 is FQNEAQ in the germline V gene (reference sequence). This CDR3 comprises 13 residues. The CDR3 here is CASSRAGAGELFF. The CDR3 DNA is TGTGCCAGCAGCCGAGCTGGGGCGGGGGAGCTGTTTTTT.

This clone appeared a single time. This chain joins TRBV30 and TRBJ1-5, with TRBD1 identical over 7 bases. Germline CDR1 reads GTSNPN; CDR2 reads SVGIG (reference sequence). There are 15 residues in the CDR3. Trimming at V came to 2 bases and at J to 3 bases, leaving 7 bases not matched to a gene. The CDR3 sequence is CAWSYGRGDNQPQHF. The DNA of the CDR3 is TGTGCCTGGAGTTACGGCAGGGGGGACAATCAGCCCCAGCATTTT.

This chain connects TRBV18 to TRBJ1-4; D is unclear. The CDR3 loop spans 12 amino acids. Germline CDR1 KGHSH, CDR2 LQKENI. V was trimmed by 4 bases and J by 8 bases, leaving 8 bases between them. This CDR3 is CASSLAREKLFF. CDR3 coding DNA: TGTGCCAGCTCACTCGCCCGGGAAAAACTGTTTTTT.

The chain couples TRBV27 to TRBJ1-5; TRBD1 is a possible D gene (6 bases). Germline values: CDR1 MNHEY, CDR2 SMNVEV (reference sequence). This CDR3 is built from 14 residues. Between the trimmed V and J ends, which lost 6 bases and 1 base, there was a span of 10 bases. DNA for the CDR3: TGTGCCAGCAGGGCCGGGACAAGCAATCAGCCCCAGCATTTT. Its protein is CASRAGTSNQPQHF.

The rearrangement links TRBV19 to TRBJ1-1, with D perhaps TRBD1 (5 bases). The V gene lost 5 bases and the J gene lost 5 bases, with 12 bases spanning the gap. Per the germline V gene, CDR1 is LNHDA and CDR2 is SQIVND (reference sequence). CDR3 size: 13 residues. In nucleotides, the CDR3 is TGTGCCAGTAGTCAGCAGGGAACGACTGAAGCTTTCTTT. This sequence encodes CASSQQGTTEAFF.

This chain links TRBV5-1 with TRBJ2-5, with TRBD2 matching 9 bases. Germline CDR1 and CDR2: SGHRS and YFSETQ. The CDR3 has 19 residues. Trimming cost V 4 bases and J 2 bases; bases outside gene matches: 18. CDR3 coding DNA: TGCGCCAGCAGCCCAACTACACGTGGGACTAGCCTTTGGCAAGAGACCCAGTACTTC. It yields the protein CASSPTTRGTSLWQETQYF. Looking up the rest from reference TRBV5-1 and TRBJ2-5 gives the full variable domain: KAGVTQTPRYLIKTRGQQVTLSCSPISGHRSVSWYQQTPGQGLQFLFEYFSETQRNKGNFPGRFSGRQFSNSRSEMNVSTLELGDSALYLCASSPTTRGTSLWQETQYFGPGTRLLVL.